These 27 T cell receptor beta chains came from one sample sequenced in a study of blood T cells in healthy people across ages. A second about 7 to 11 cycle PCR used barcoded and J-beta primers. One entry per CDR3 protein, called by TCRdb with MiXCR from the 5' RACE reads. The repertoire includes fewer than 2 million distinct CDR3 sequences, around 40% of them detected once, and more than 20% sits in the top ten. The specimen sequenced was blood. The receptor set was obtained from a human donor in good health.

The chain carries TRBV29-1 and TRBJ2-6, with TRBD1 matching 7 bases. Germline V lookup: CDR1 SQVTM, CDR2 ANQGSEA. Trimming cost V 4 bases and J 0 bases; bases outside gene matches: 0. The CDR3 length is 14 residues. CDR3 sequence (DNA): TGCAGCGTTGGGACAGGCTCTGGGGCCAACGTCCTGACTTTC. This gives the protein CSVGTGSGANVLTF.

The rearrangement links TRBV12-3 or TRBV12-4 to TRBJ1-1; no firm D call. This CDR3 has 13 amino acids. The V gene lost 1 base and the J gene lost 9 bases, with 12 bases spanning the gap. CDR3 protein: CASSLEAATQAFF. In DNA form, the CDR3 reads TGTGCCAGCAGTTTAGAGGCAGCCACCCAAGCTTTCTTT.

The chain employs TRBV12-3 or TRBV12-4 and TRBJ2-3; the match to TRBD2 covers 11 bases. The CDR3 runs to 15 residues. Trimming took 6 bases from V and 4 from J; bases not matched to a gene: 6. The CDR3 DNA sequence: TGTGCCAGCAGACGTAGCGGGGGGGCCCCAGATACGCAGTATTTT. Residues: CASRRSGGAPDTQYF.

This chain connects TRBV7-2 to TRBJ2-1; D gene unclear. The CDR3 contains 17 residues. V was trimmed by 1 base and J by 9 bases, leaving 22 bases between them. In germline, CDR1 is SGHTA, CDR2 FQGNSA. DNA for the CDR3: TGTGCCAGCAGCTTAGTACAGCCGGGTTGGGATGCGGTTGAGCAGTTCTTC. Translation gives CASSLVQPGWDAVEQFF.

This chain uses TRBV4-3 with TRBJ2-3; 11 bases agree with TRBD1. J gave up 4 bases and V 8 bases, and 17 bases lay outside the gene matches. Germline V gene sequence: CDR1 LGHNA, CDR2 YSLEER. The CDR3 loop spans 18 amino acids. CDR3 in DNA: TGCGCCAGCTGCTCAAGACTCCGGACAGGGGGCGATGCAGATACGCAGTATTTT. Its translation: CASCSRLRTGGDADTQYF.

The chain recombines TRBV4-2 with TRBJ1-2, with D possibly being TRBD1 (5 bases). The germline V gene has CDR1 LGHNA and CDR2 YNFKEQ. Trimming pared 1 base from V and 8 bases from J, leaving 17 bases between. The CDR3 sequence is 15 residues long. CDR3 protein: CASSQGPGRGNGYTF. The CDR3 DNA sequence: TGTGCCAGCAGCCAAGGCCCGGGACGGGGAAACGGCTACACCTTC.

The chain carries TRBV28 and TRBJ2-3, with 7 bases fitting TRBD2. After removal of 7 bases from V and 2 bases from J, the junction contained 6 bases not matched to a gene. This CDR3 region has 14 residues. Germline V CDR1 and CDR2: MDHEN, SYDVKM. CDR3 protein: CASNQRGDTDTQYF. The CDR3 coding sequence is TGTGCCAGCAACCAGCGGGGAGACACAGATACGCAGTATTTT.

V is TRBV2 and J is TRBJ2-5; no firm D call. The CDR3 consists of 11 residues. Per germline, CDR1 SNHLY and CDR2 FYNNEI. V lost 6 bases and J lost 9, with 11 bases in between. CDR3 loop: CASSPIMAQYF. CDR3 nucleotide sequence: TGTGCCAGCAGCCCTATAATGGCCCAGTACTTC. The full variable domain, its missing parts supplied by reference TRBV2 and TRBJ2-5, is EPEVTQTPSHQVTQMGQEVILRCVPISNHLYFYWYRQILGQKVEFLVSFYNNEISEKSEIFDDQFSVERPDGSNFTLKIRSTKLEDSAMYFCASSPIMAQYFGPGTRLLVL.

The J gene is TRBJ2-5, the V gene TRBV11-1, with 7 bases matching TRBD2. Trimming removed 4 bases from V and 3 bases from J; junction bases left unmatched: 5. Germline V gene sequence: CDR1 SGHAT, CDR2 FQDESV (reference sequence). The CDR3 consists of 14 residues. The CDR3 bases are TGTGCCAGCAGCTCGCGGACTAGAGAAGAGACCCAGTACTTC. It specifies CASSSRTREETQYF.

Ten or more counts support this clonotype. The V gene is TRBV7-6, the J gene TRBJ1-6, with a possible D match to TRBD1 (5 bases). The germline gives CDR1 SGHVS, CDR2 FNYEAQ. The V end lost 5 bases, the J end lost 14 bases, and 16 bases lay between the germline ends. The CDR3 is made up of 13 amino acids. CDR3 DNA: TGTGCCAGCAGCCCGGGACCCTCCGGGACCCTCCACTTT. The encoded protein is CASSPGPSGTLHF.

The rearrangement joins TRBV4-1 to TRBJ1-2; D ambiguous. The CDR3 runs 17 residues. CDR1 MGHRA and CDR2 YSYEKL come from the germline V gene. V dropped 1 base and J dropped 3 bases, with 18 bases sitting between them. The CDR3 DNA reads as TGCGCCAGCAGCCAAGGGGTGTTGTATCGGGCAGACTATGGCTACACCTTC. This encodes CASSQGVLYRADYGYTF.

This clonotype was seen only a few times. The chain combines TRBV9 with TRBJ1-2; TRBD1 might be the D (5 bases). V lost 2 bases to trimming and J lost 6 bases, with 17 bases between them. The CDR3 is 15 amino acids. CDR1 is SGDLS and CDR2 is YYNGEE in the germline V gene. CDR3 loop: CASSVRAGNDDGYTF. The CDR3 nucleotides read TGTGCCAGCAGCGTCCGGGCAGGGAATGACGATGGCTACACCTTC.

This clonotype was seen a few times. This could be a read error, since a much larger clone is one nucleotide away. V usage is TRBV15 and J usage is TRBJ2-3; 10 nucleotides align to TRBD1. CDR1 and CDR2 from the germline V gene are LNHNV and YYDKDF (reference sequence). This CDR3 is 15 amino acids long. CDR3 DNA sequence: TGTGCCCCCAGCAGAGGGACAGGGGGCACAGATACGCAGTATTTT. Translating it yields CAPSRGTGGTDTQYF.

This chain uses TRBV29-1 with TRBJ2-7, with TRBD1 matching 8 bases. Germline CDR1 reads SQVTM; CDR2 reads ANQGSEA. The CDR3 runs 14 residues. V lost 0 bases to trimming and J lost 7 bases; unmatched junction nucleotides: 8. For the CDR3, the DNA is TGCAGCGTTGAAGAGGACAGGGAGCTTGGGGAGCAGTACTTC. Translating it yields CSVEEDRELGEQYF.

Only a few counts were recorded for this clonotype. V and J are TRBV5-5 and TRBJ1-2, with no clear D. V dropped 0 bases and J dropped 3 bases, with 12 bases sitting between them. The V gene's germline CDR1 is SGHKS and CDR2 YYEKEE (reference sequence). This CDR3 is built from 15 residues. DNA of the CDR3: TGTGCCAGCAGCTTGGACGATCGGACGGACTATGGCTACACCTTC. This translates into CASSLDDRTDYGYTF.

The CDR3, as DNA: TGTGCCAGCAGCTTAGCGGTGAGAAGGAGGCAAGAGACCCAGTACTTC. It yields the protein CASSLAVRRRQETQYF. The chain uses TRBV7-2 and TRBJ2-5; D might be TRBD2 (5 bases). The germline V gene encodes CDR1 SGHTA and CDR2 FQGNSA. CDR3 length: 16 residues. The V gene lost 0 bases and the J gene lost 2 bases, with 13 bases spanning the gap.

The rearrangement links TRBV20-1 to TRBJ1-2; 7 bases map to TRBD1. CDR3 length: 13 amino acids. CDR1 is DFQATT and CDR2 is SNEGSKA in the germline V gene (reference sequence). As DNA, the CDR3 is TGCAGCGCTCGGGACAGCTCCAACTATGGCTACACCTTC. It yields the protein CSARDSSNYGYTF.

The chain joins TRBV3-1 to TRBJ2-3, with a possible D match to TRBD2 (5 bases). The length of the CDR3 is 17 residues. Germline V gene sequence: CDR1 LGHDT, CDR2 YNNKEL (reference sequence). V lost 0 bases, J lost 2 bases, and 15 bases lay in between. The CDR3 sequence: CASSQDESGFFTDTQYF. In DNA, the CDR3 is TGTGCCAGCAGCCAAGATGAGAGCGGATTCTTCACAGATACGCAGTATTTT.

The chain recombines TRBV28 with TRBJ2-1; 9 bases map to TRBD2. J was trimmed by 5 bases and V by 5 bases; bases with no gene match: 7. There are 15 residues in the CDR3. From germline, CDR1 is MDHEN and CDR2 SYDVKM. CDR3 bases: TGTGCCAGCAGTATAGCGGGGGAAGAAAACAATGAGCAGTTCTTC. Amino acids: CASSIAGEENNEQFF.

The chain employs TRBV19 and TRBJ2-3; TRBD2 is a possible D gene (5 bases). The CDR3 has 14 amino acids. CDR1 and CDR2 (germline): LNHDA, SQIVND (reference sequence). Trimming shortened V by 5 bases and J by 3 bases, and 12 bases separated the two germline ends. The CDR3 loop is CASSVLVETDTQYF. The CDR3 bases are TGTGCCAGTAGTGTACTAGTGGAAACAGATACGCAGTATTTT.

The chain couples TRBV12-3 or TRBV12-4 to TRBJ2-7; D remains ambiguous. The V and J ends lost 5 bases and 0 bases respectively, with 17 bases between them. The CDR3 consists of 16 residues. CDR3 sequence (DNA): TGTGCCAGCAGTAACCAGGCACTTTTAAGCTCCTACGAGCAGTACTTC. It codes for CASSNQALLSSYEQYF.

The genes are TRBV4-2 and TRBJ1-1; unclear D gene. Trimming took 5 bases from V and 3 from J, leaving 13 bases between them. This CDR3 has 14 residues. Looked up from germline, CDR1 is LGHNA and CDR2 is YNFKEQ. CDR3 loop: CASSTRRPDTEAFF. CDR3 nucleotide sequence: TGTGCCAGCAGCACACGACGGCCGGACACTGAAGCTTTCTTT.

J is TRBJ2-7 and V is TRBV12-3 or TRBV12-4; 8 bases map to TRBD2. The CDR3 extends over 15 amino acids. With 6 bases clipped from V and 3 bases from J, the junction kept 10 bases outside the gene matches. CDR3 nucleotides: TGTGCCAGCAGCCCCAGGACTAGCCGTGACTACGAGCAGTACTTC. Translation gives CASSPRTSRDYEQYF.

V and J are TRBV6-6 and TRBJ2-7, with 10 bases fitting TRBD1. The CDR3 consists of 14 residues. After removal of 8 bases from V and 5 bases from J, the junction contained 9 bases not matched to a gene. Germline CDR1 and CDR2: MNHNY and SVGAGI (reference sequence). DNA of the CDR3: TGTGCCAGCGTAGACAGGGGGCGCACCCACGAGCAGTACTTC. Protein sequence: CASVDRGRTHEQYF.

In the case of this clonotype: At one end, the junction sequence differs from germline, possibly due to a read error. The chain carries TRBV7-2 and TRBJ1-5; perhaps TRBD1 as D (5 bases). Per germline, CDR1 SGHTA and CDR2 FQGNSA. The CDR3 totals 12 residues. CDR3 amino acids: CASSRDAQAQHF. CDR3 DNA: TGTGCCAGCAGCCGGGACGCTCAGGCCCAGCATTTT.

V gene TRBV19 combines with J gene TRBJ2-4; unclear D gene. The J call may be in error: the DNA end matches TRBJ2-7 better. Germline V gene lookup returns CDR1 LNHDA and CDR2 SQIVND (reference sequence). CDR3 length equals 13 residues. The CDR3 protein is CASKKDGPYEQYF. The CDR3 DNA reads TGTGCCAGTAAGAAGGATGGGCCCTACGAGCAGTACTTC.

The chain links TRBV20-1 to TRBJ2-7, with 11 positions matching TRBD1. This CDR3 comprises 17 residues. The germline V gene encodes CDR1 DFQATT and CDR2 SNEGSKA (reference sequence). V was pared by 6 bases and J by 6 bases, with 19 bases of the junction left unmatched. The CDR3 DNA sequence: TGCAGTGCCTACGGACAGGGGGCGCCTAGTTTCCCCTGCGAGCAGTACTTC. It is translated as CSAYGQGAPSFPCEQYF.